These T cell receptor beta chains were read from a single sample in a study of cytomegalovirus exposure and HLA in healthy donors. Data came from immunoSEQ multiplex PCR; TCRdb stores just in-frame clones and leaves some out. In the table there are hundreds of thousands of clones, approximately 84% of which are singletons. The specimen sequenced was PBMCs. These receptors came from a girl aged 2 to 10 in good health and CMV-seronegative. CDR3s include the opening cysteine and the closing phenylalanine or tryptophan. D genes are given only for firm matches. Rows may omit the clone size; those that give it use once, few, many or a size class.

CDR3: CASSADRAGANVLTF; DNA: TGTGCCAGTAGTGCGGACAGGGCTGGGGCCAACGTCCTGACTTTC; size: -; V: TRBV19; D: TRBD1; J: TRBJ2-6
CDR3: CASSLRPGYYGYTF; DNA: TGTGCCAGCAGCTTAAGGCCCGGGTACTATGGCTACACCTTC; size: few; V: TRBV11-2; D: -; J: TRBJ1-2
CDR3: CSVERRGTINNEQFF; DNA: TGCAGCGTTGAGAGGCGGGGGACTATCAACAATGAGCAGTTCTTC; size: -; V: TRBV29-1; D: TRBD2; J: TRBJ2-1
CDR3: CATEPGQVTDTQYF; DNA: TGTGCCACCGAACCGGGACAAGTCACAGATACGCAGTATTTT; size: -; V: TRBV2; D: -; J: TRBJ2-3
CDR3: CASSPGGIQNSPLHF; DNA: TGTGCCAGCAGCCCGGGGGGGATACAGAACTCACCCCTCCACTTT; size: -; V: TRBV7-9; D: -; J: TRBJ1-6
CDR3: CASSDRGTEAFF; DNA: TGTGCCAGCAGCGACAGGGGAACTGAAGCTTTCTTT; size: -; V: TRBV7-9; D: TRBD1; J: TRBJ1-1
CDR3: CASSLNSQPNTEAFF; DNA: TGCGCCAGCAGCTTGAACAGTCAACCGAACACTGAAGCTTTCTTT; size: -; V: TRBV5-1; D: -; J: TRBJ1-1
CDR3: CASSSWTGAGETQYF; DNA: TGTGCCAGCAGCTCGTGGACAGGGGCTGGAGAGACCCAGTACTTC; size: -; V: TRBV7-8; D: TRBD1; J: TRBJ2-5
CDR3: CASSYRRGRIYEQYF; DNA: TGTGCCAGCAGCTACCGGCGGGGGAGGATATACGAGCAGTACTTC; size: few; V: TRBV6-5; D: TRBD2; J: TRBJ2-7
CDR3: CASSLLTSLSYNEQFF; DNA: TGTGCCAGCAGTTTGTTGACTAGCCTGTCCTACAATGAGCAGTTCTTC; size: -; V: TRBV27; D: TRBD2; J: TRBJ2-1
CDR3: CASSPLGQGPRQPQHF; DNA: TGTGCCAGCAGTCCCTTAGGACAGGGACCACGTCAGCCCCAGCATTTT; size: -; V: TRBV27; D: TRBD1; J: TRBJ1-5